Below are 3 T cell receptor beta chains sequenced from a single sample in a study of Graves' ophthalmopathy and Graves' hyperthyroidism. Transcripts of RNA were the source for amplifying TCR beta CDR3 regions. First-round RT-PCR with HTBI primers preceded a second-round multiplex PCR. TCRdb independently ran MiXCR on the multiplex PCR reads; one entry per CDR3 protein. The sample has about 500,000 distinct CDR3 sequences; roughly 40% are singletons. The sequencing input was peripheral blood or thyroid tissue (not recorded which). Source of these receptors: an adult man with Graves' hyperthyroidism.

The chain uses TRBV29-1 and TRBJ1-2, with D maybe TRBD1 (6 bases). Germline V CDR1 and CDR2: SQVTM, ANQGSEA. V gave up 8 bases and J gave up 2 bases, with 21 bases separating them. The CDR3 has 15 amino acids. This CDR3 is CSSEGGGGTNYGYTF. CDR3 nucleotide sequence: TGCAGCAGTGAAGGGGGTGGGGGGACAAACTATGGCTACACCTTC. The full variable domain, in which reference TRBV29-1 and TRBJ1-2 provide the parts outside the CDR3, is SAVISQKPSRDICQRGTSLTIQCQVDSQVTMMFWYRQQPGQSLTLIATANQGSEATYESGFVIDKFPISRPNLTFSTLTVSNMSPEDSSIYLCSSEGGGGTNYGYTFGSGTRLTVV.

The table lists this clonotype with many counts. V is TRBV15 and J is TRBJ1-1, with D unclear. Trimming took off 5 bases at V and 3 bases at J, with 13 bases between the two ends. This CDR3 has 14 residues. The V gene's germline CDR1 is LNHNV and CDR2 YYDKDF (reference sequence). The CDR3 DNA reads TGTGCCACCAGCTCCCGCCCAGTGGACACTGAAGCTTTCTTT. Its protein product is CATSSRPVDTEAFF.

This clonotype was counted ten times or more. The chain's CDR3 is CASSVGALGQPQHF. The CDR3, as DNA: TGTGCCAGCAGTGTGGGGGCGTTAGGTCAGCCCCAGCATTTT. V is TRBV25-1 and J is TRBJ1-5, with D perhaps matching TRBD1 (6 bases). V lost 4 bases, J lost 6 bases, and 13 bases lay in between. The CDR3 length is 14 residues. Per the germline V gene, CDR1 is MGHDK and CDR2 is SYGVNS.